The 21 T cell receptor beta chains listed next were all sequenced from one sample in a study of T cell repertoires in cytomegalovirus infection. TCRdb re-called the reads through MiXCR, storing one row per CDR3 protein. This sample has approximately 500,000 distinct CDR3 sequences; 11% occur once, and the top ten carry about 9.4%. Sequencing input: PBMCs. These receptor sequences come from a human donor in good health (CMV status not recorded). Some clones in this sample may be carry-over from other donors' samples.

In its sample, this clonotype was seen many times. The rearrangement joins TRBV4-1 to TRBJ1-2, with a possible D match to TRBD1 (6 bases). V was shortened by 4 bases and J by 8 bases, with 20 bases between the two germline ends. The CDR3 has 15 amino acids. Per the germline V gene, CDR1 is MGHRA and CDR2 is YSYEKL. CDR3 in DNA: TGCGCCAGCAGCCGCACTATCTCCGGGACAAGCGGCTACACCTTC. It is translated as CASSRTISGTSGYTF.

V is TRBV9 and J is TRBJ1-3, with TRBD1 matching 8 bases. J was trimmed by 7 bases and V by 2 bases; bases with no gene match: 14. The CDR3 covers 17 residues. CDR1 is SGDLS and CDR2 is YYNGEE in the germline V gene. The CDR3 DNA is TGTGCCAGCAGCGTCCGGACAGGGACCCACCGGGATAACACCATATATTTT. Translating it yields CASSVRTGTHRDNTIYF.

At least ten counts were recorded for this clonotype. The chain joins TRBV7-9 to TRBJ2-7, with a possible D match to TRBD1 (5 bases). Trimming took 5 bases from V and 2 from J, leaving 13 bases between them. This CDR3 spans 14 amino acids. CDR1 and CDR2 (germline): SEHNR, FQNEAQ (reference sequence). CDR3 sequence: CASSPGAGTYEQYF. In nucleotides, the CDR3 is TGTGCCAGCAGCCCGGGCGCAGGGACCTACGAGCAGTACTTC. Together with reference TRBV7-9 and TRBJ2-7, the CDR3 gives the full variable domain: DTGVSQNPRHKITKRGQNVTFRCDPISEHNRLYWYRQTLGQGPEFLTYFQNEAQLEKSRLLSDRFSAERPKGSFSTLEIQRTEQGDSAMYLCASSPGAGTYEQYFGPGTRLTVT.

This clonotype was picked up many times. The CDR3 is CASSSTGRNTEAFF. CDR3 sequence (DNA): TGCGCCAGCAGCTCCACGGGACGAAACACTGAAGCTTTCTTT. The chain uses TRBV5-1 and TRBJ1-1; TRBD1 is a possible D gene (5 bases). Trimming stripped 3 bases from V and 2 bases from J, with 11 bases between. The CDR3 is 14 amino acids. CDR1 and CDR2 (germline): SGHRS, YFSETQ.

V gene TRBV28 combines with J gene TRBJ2-5; 7 bases align to TRBD2. The CDR3 runs to 16 residues. V lost 6 bases to trimming and J lost 2 bases; unmatched junction nucleotides: 12. CDR1 is MDHEN, CDR2 SYDVKM, per germline. CDR3 sequence (DNA): TGTGCCAGCAGCTTCCGGGGAGGGGCTCGGCAAGAGACCCAGTACTTC. This gives the protein CASSFRGGARQETQYF.

J is TRBJ2-5 and V is TRBV20-1, with 9 bases fitting TRBD2. Unmatched junction bases numbered 3, after V lost 0 bases and J lost 4 bases. Germline values: CDR1 DFQATT, CDR2 SNEGSKA (reference sequence). CDR3 size: 14 residues. The CDR3 protein is CSARDPTSGETQYF. CDR3 nucleotide sequence: TGCAGTGCTAGAGATCCGACTAGCGGAGAGACCCAGTACTTC.

There are a few counts of this clonotype. The chain uses TRBV2 and TRBJ2-7, with 9 bases that match TRBD1. V lost 6 bases, J lost 5 bases, and 5 bases stayed unmatched. The germline gives CDR1 SNHLY, CDR2 FYNNEI. CDR3 length equals 13 residues. The CDR3: CASRGTGKDEQYF. CDR3 sequence (DNA): TGTGCCAGCAGGGGGACAGGGAAAGACGAGCAGTACTTC.

This clonotype has at least ten counts. V and J are TRBV7-9 and TRBJ2-7, with no clear D. Trimming took off 5 bases at V and 0 bases at J, with 11 bases between the two ends. There are 14 residues in the CDR3. CDR1 is SEHNR, CDR2 FQNEAQ, per germline (reference sequence). The CDR3 sequence is CASSLDLSSYEQYF. DNA for the CDR3: TGTGCCAGCAGCCTAGACTTAAGCTCCTACGAGCAGTACTTC.

This clonotype came up a few times. The gene calls are TRBV3-1 and TRBJ2-7; 11 bases are shared with TRBD2. V lost 0 bases, J lost 5 bases, and 3 bases stayed unmatched. Germline V lookup: CDR1 LGHDT, CDR2 YNNKEL (reference sequence). This CDR3 has 15 amino acids. The CDR3 reads CASSQDLAGGHEQYF. The CDR3 coding sequence is TGTGCCAGCAGCCAAGATTTAGCGGGAGGGCACGAGCAGTACTTC.

This rearrangement joins TRBV19 to TRBJ2-7; D unclear. V was clipped by 1 base and J by 3 bases, with 13 bases between them. The CDR3 sequence is 15 residues long. Germline CDR1 LNHDA, CDR2 SQIVND (reference sequence). DNA of the CDR3: TGTGCCAGTAGTATAGTCGGGCAGCCCAACTACGAGCAGTACTTC. Amino acid sequence: CASSIVGQPNYEQYF.

This clonotype was counted ten times or more. V and J are TRBV19 and TRBJ1-2, with D possibly TRBD1 on 5 matching bases. Trimming left V 3 bases short and J 6 bases short, with 14 bases between. This CDR3 is built from 14 residues. Germline loops: CDR1 LNHDA, CDR2 SQIVND (reference sequence). The CDR3 reads CASSMIRGPDGYTF. The CDR3 nucleotides are TGTGCCAGTAGTATGATTAGGGGCCCGGATGGCTACACCTTC.

Concerning this clonotype: One base away lies a much larger clone, so this may be a sequencing read error. The rearrangement uses TRBV5-5 and TRBJ1-4; D is perhaps TRBD1 (6 bases). The V and J ends lost 0 bases and 5 bases respectively, with 17 bases between them. CDR1 and CDR2 (germline): SGHKS, YYEKEE (reference sequence). The CDR3 loop spans 17 amino acids. The CDR3 nucleotides are TGTGCCAGCAGCTTGGATTGGGTAGGGGGACGGAATGAAAAACTGTTTTTT. Translating it yields CASSLDWVGGRNEKLFF.

This clonotype was seen ten or more times. The chain employs TRBV28 and TRBJ2-7, with D hard to call. The CDR3 length is 12 residues. V lost 4 bases to trimming and J lost 3 bases, with 7 bases between them. Germline V gene lookup returns CDR1 MDHEN and CDR2 SYDVKM. DNA for the CDR3: TGTGCCAGCAGTTCCGGCAACTACGAGCAGTACTTC. Amino acid sequence: CASSSGNYEQYF. Using reference TRBV28 and TRBJ2-7 for the parts outside the CDR3, the full variable domain is DVKVTQSSRYLVKRTGEKVFLECVQDMDHENMFWYRQDPGLGLRLIYFSYDVKMKEKGDIPEGYSVSREKKERFSLILESASTNQTSMYLCASSSGNYEQYFGPGTRLTVT.

The table lists this clonotype with many counts. V is TRBV7-8 and J is TRBJ1-5, with a possible D match to TRBD1 (5 bases). In germline, CDR1 is SGHVS, CDR2 FQNEAQ. Between the trimmed V and J ends, which lost 6 bases and 0 bases, there was a span of 9 bases. The CDR3 loop spans 14 amino acids. CDR3 loop: CASRLGASNQPQHF. The CDR3, as DNA: TGTGCCAGCAGACTCGGGGCTAGCAATCAGCCCCAGCATTTT.

This clonotype appeared many times. This CDR3 is CASSNLAGGTGELFF. Written as DNA, the CDR3 is TGTGCCAGCAGTAACCTAGCGGGAGGAACCGGGGAGCTGTTTTTT. The rearrangement links TRBV6-1 to TRBJ2-2; 11 nucleotides line up with TRBD2. The CDR3 runs to 15 residues. Losses at the gene ends were 5 bases for V and 5 bases for J; bases not matched to a gene: 4. Germline CDR1 is MNHNS and CDR2 is SASEGT.

This chain links TRBV29-1 with TRBJ2-7; 9 bases agree with TRBD2. This CDR3 has 15 residues. CDR1 and CDR2 (germline): SQVTM, ANQGSEA. With 1 base clipped from V and 2 bases from J, the junction kept 6 bases outside the gene matches. The CDR3 here is CSVEGGTSLTYEQYF. For the CDR3, the DNA is TGCAGCGTTGAAGGGGGGACTAGCCTCACCTACGAGCAGTACTTC.

This clonotype was observed at least ten times. The V and J genes are TRBV4-1 and TRBJ2-1; the match to TRBD2 covers 9 bases. With 4 bases clipped from V and 4 bases from J, the junction kept 11 bases outside the gene matches. The germline gives CDR1 MGHRA, CDR2 YSYEKL. The CDR3 runs 17 residues. CDR3 sequence (DNA): TGCGCCAGCAGCCCCCCTAAACTAGCGGGTCATTACAATGAGCAGTTCTTC. It is translated as CASSPPKLAGHYNEQFF.

This clonotype was picked up a small number of times. This chain joins TRBV20-1 and TRBJ2-1; D ambiguous. V lost 1 base to trimming and J lost 3 bases, with 10 bases between them. Germline assignment: CDR1 DFQATT and CDR2 SNEGSKA (reference sequence). The CDR3 is 14 residues long. The CDR3 coding sequence is TGCAGTGCTAGAGCCCCCTGGCGCTACAATGAGCAGTTCTTC. Translated: CSARAPWRYNEQFF.

This clonotype was found many times. The chain carries TRBV5-4 and TRBJ2-7, with 11 bases fitting TRBD2. Unmatched junction bases numbered 9, after V lost 4 bases and J lost 3 bases. CDR1 is SGHNT and CDR2 is YYREEE in the germline V gene (reference sequence). The CDR3 is 16 residues long. The CDR3 DNA reads as TGTGCCAGCAGCCCACTAGCGGGGGCGTTATACTACGAGCAGTACTTC. Its protein is CASSPLAGALYYEQYF.

The chain carries TRBV10-3 and TRBJ1-6; a possible D gene is TRBD1 (5 bases). This CDR3 contains 14 residues. The V end was cut by 1 base, the J end by 9 bases, with 10 bases between. The germline V gene encodes CDR1 ENHRY and CDR2 SYGVKD. CDR3 sequence reads: CAISELGQSSPLHF. The CDR3 DNA follows: TGTGCCATCAGTGAGTTAGGACAAAGTTCACCCCTCCACTTT.

This clonotype was observed a few times. The chain recombines TRBV20-1 with TRBJ2-7; 9 nucleotides match TRBD2. Germline assignment: CDR1 DFQATT and CDR2 SNEGSKA (reference sequence). The CDR3 runs 14 residues. Written as DNA, the CDR3 is TGCAGCGGAGGGGGCGGGAGGGTCTCCTACGAGCAGTACTTC. It yields the protein CSGGGGRVSYEQYF.